This passage covers 10 T cell receptor beta chains from one sample sequenced in a study of T-cell memory formation after mild COVID-19 (dated by TCRdb to about 2021). Receptors were amplified or captured by 5' RACE. Sequencing was carried out with an Illumina NovaSeq 6000. TCRdb applied fastp at Q25 and MiXCR to the public reads, then kept only in-frame beta chains. Identical CDR3 proteins give one entry, which carries the most common genes and DNA. The table for this sample lists hundreds of thousands of distinct CDR3 sequences; 15% to 20% of them were counted only once. The top ten clonotypes cover about 8.8% of the sample. Material for sequencing was PBMCs or a T cell subset sorted from them (not recorded which). These receptors were collected from an adult woman who had mild COVID-19 (a few samples of this study predate the infection). The sample titles of this study are shuffled in the database, so cell type and time point are left out; the donor was told from shared clones.

In this sample, this clonotype turned up once. The chain couples TRBV4-3 to TRBJ2-1, with TRBD2 matching over 7 bases. This CDR3 has 16 amino acids. V dropped 1 base and J dropped 1; count of bases not matched to a gene: 4. Germline CDR1 and CDR2: LGHNA and YSLEER. The CDR3 DNA sequence: TGCGCCAGCAGCCAAGCCCAGCGGGGATCCTACAATGAGCAGTTCTTC. The encoded protein is CASSQAQRGSYNEQFF.

The chain has TRBV3-1 and TRBJ2-7; no definite D call. This CDR3 is 13 amino acids long. From germline, CDR1 is LGHDT and CDR2 YNNKEL (reference sequence). V was shortened by 1 base and J by 3 bases, with 7 bases between the two germline ends. In DNA form, the CDR3 reads TGTGCCAGCAGCCAAGGACACAACTACGAGCAGTACTTC. This codes for CASSQGHNYEQYF.

The gene calls are TRBV14 and TRBJ2-7, with a tentative D call TRBD2 (6 bases). V was trimmed by 1 base and J by 3 bases, leaving 19 bases between them. The CDR3 totals 17 residues. Germline CDR1 and CDR2: SGHDN and FVKESK. DNA for the CDR3: TGTGCCAGCAGCCAAGGGCTGTGGGGGAGGAATTACTACGAGCAGTACTTC. Protein product: CASSQGLWGRNYYEQYF.

This clonotype has only a few counts. The V gene is TRBV29-1, the J gene TRBJ2-3; D remains ambiguous. Trimming took off 6 bases at V and 0 bases at J, with 7 bases between the two ends. CDR1 SQVTM and CDR2 ANQGSEA come from the germline V gene. The CDR3 length is 12 residues. The CDR3 protein is CSVYASTDTQYF. In DNA form, the CDR3 reads TGCAGCGTCTATGCTAGCACAGATACGCAGTATTTT.

The chain couples TRBV18 to TRBJ1-1, with TRBD1 as a possible D gene (5 bases). The germline CDR1 and CDR2 sequences are KGHSH and LQKENI. Trimming pared 2 bases from V and 0 bases from J, leaving 10 bases between. This CDR3 comprises 15 residues. The CDR3 reads CASSPYQGLNTEAFF. The CDR3 DNA reads as TGTGCCAGCTCACCATACCAGGGCTTGAACACTGAAGCTTTCTTT. The full variable domain, in which reference TRBV18 and TRBJ1-1 provide the parts outside the CDR3, is NAGVMQNPRHLVRRRGQEARLRCSPMKGHSHVYWYRQLPEEGLKFMVYLQKENIIDESGMPKERFSAEFPKEGPSILRIQQVVRGDSAAYFCASSPYQGLNTEAFFGQGTRLTVV.

The CDR3 region has the DNA TGTGCCAGCAGCGTAGAGCCCTCGTTGGGTTACGGATTAGCCCTCCACTTT. Its translation is CASSVEPSLGYGLALHF. The chain has TRBV9 and TRBJ1-6; D gene uncertain. The V end lost 0 bases, the J end lost 14 bases, and 24 bases lay between the germline ends. This CDR3 spans 17 amino acids. CDR1 is SGDLS and CDR2 is YYNGEE in the germline V gene. Supplemented by reference TRBV9 and TRBJ1-6, the full variable domain reads DSGVTQTPKHLITATGQRVTLRCSPRSGDLSVYWYQQSLDQGLQFLIQYYNGEERAKGNILERFSAQQFPDLHSELNLSSLELGDSALYFCASSVEPSLGYGLALHFGNGTRLTVT.

The rearrangement uses TRBV4-2 and TRBJ1-2; 7 bases are a match to TRBD1. V shed 0 bases and J 6 bases; nucleotides not matched to a gene: 4. The CDR3 consists of 14 residues. In germline, CDR1 is LGHNA, CDR2 YNFKEQ. CDR3 sequence: CASSQDPGGDGYTF. The CDR3 DNA reads as TGTGCCAGCAGCCAAGACCCAGGGGGGGATGGCTACACCTTC.

This chain joins TRBV20-1 and TRBJ2-1; tentative D call: TRBD2 (6 bases). This CDR3 contains 14 residues. Germline V gene data show CDR1 as DFQATT and CDR2 as SNEGSKA (reference sequence). V gave up 5 bases and J gave up 9 bases, with 20 bases separating them. The CDR3: CSAPTGLEVSEQFF. The CDR3 DNA follows: TGCAGTGCTCCCACGGGACTTGAGGTCAGTGAGCAGTTCTTC.

The chain couples TRBV6-4 to TRBJ1-5; D is undetermined. Per germline, CDR1 MRHNA and CDR2 SNTAGT. V shed 5 bases and J shed 3 bases, with 11 bases lying between them. This CDR3 is 14 amino acids long. CDR3 bases: TGTGCCAGCAGTACCGAGGCCCCCAATCAGCCCCAGCATTTT. This sequence encodes CASSTEAPNQPQHF.

This clonotype was observed a handful of times. The chain uses TRBV25-1 and TRBJ2-2; D is uncertain. The CDR3 spans 15 residues. V lost 5 bases and J lost 0, with 10 bases in between. CDR1 is MGHDK and CDR2 is SYGVNS in the germline V gene. The CDR3 DNA is TGTGCCAGCAGTCAGCCAGCGACGAACACCGGGGAGCTGTTTTTT. Its protein product is CASSQPATNTGELFF.